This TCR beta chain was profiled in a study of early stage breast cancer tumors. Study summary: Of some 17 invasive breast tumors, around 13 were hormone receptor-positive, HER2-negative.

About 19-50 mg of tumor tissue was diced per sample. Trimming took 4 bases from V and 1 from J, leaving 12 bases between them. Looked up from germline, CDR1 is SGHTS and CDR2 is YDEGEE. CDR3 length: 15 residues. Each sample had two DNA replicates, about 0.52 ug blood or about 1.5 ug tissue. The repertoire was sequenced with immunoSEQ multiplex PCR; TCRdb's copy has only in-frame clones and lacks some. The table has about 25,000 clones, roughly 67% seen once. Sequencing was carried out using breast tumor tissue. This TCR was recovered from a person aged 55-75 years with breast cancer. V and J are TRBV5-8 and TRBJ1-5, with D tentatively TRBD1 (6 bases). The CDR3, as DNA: TGTGCCAGCAGCGCAGGGGCAGCGAGCAATCAGCCCCAGCATTTT. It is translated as CASSAGAASNQPQHF. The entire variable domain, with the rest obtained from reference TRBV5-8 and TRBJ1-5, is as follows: EAGVTQSPTHLIKTRGQQATLRCSPISGHTSVYWYQQALGLGLQFLLWYDEGEERNRGNFPPRFSGRQFPNYSSELNVNALELEDSALYLCASSAGAASNQPQHFGDGTRLSIL.